The 22 T cell receptor beta chains below come from one sample, sequenced in a study of blood T cell repertoires in COVID-19. Profiled with immunoSEQ multiplex PCR; TCRdb holds only in-frame clones, not every one. Among roughly 73,000 clones listed, roughly nine tenths were seen once. The sequenced material came from peripheral blood. These receptors came from an older man with acute or convalescent COVID-19.

The chain couples TRBV6-5 to TRBJ1-1; TRBD1 matches 7 bases. V shed 5 bases and J 0 bases; nucleotides not matched to a gene: 6. CDR1 is MNHEY, CDR2 SVGAGI, per germline. This CDR3 has 15 residues. CDR3: CASSLGTELNTEAFF. The DNA of the CDR3 is TGTGCCAGCAGTCTGGGGACAGAGTTGAACACTGAAGCTTTCTTT.

The V and J genes are TRBV12-3 or TRBV12-4 and TRBJ1-5; tentatively, D is TRBD1 (5 bases). CDR3 length: 13 residues. Trimming pared 6 bases from V and 7 bases from J, leaving 13 bases between. CDR3 bases: TGTGCCAGCAGCCCCGGGGGAGCACAGCCCCAGCATTTT. Protein product: CASSPGGAQPQHF.

The V and J genes are TRBV28 and TRBJ1-1; the D gene is possibly TRBD1 (5 bases). V shed 3 bases and J shed 6 bases, with 11 bases lying between them. Per the germline V gene, CDR1 is MDHEN and CDR2 is SYDVKM. The CDR3 runs to 13 residues. This chain's CDR3 is CASSLSTGAEAFF. The CDR3 DNA sequence: TGTGCCAGCAGTTTGAGCACGGGGGCTGAAGCTTTCTTT.

As to this clone: Compared with germline, one end of the junction differs, possibly owing to a read error. The rearrangement links TRBV7-3 to TRBJ2-5, with TRBD1 matching over 8 bases. The CDR3 has 14 amino acids. The germline gives CDR1 SGHTA, CDR2 FQGTGA. The CDR3: CAGSWAGGDETQYF. CDR3 bases: TGTGCCGGCAGCTGGGCAGGGGGCGATGAGACCCAGTACTTC. Variable domain in full (rest from reference TRBV7-3 and TRBJ2-5): GAGVSQTPSNKVTEKGKYVELRCDPISGHTALYWYRQSLGQGPEFLIYFQGTGAADDSGLPNDRFFAVRPEGSVSTLKIQRTERGDSAVYLCAGSWAGGDETQYFGPGTRLLVL.

This clone turned up a few times. The rearrangement links TRBV10-2 to TRBJ1-1, with D possibly TRBD1 on 5 matching bases. The CDR3 consists of 15 residues. V gave up 4 bases and J gave up 6 bases, with 18 bases separating them. Germline V gives CDR1 WSHSY, CDR2 SAAADI. This CDR3 is CASSGLGGRGAEAFF. In DNA form, the CDR3 reads TGCGCCAGCAGTGGCCTGGGGGGTCGAGGGGCTGAAGCTTTCTTT.

The chain has TRBV19 and TRBJ2-6; D is undetermined. Trimming removed 0 bases from V and 2 bases from J, with 8 bases in between. Germline assignment: CDR1 LNHDA and CDR2 SQIVND (reference sequence). The CDR3 extends over 16 amino acids. The CDR3 nucleotides read TGTGCCAGTAGTATAGATCGAAGCGCTGGGGCCAACGTCCTGACTTTC. It translates to CASSIDRSAGANVLTF.

The chain combines TRBV19 with TRBJ2-1; 13 positions agree with TRBD2. Germline-derived CDR1 and CDR2 are LNHDA and SQIVND (reference sequence). The CDR3 length is 20 residues. Trimming at V came to 10 bases and at J to 4 bases, leaving 22 bases not matched to a gene. The CDR3 loop reads CATKRSGTSGTLPGYNEQFF. The CDR3 DNA follows: TGTGCCACCAAACGATCAGGGACTAGCGGGACCCTACCGGGATACAATGAGCAGTTCTTC.

V and J are TRBV6-5 and TRBJ1-2, with D possibly TRBD1 on 6 matching bases. Deletions cut 8 bases from V and 6 bases from J, with 22 bases between. Looked up from germline, CDR1 is MNHEY and CDR2 is SVGAGI. This CDR3 has 15 amino acids. The CDR3 DNA sequence: TGTGCCAGCGGGGGGGCCTTCAGGGGCGCGGATGGCTACACCTTC. Translation gives CASGGAFRGADGYTF.

This chain links TRBV18 with TRBJ2-3, with TRBD2 matching over 7 bases. Trimming at V came to 5 bases and at J to 2 bases, leaving 10 bases not matched to a gene. In germline, CDR1 is KGHSH, CDR2 LQKENI. CDR3 length: 16 residues. CDR3 residues: CASSAGLVGATDTQYF. The CDR3 coding sequence is TGTGCCAGCTCAGCAGGACTAGTCGGGGCCACAGATACGCAGTATTTT.

The CDR3 region is CASSEGQGWGTEAFF. In nucleotides, the CDR3 is TGTGCCAGCAGCGAGGGACAGGGTTGGGGCACTGAAGCTTTCTTT. The gene calls are TRBV7-2 and TRBJ1-1; 9 nucleotides match TRBD1. The V gene end was trimmed by 5 bases and the J gene end by 4 bases; junction bases not matched to a gene: 8. In germline, CDR1 is SGHTA, CDR2 FQGNSA. The CDR3 loop spans 15 amino acids.

The gene calls are TRBV6-5 and TRBJ1-2; D unresolved. Trimming pared 2 bases from V and 2 bases from J, leaving 15 bases between. The CDR3 contains 16 residues. Germline V gene data show CDR1 as MNHEY and CDR2 as SVGAGI. This CDR3 is CASSYKRPRENYGYTF. Written as DNA, the CDR3 is TGTGCCAGCAGTTACAAGAGGCCGCGAGAAAACTATGGCTACACCTTC.

The chain links TRBV14 to TRBJ2-1; 9 nucleotides match TRBD2. The V gene's germline CDR1 is SGHDN and CDR2 FVKESK. After removal of 5 bases from V and 8 bases from J, the junction contained 7 bases not matched to a gene. The length of the CDR3 is 14 residues. The CDR3 sequence is CASSFGGGADEQFF. DNA of the CDR3: TGTGCCAGCAGCTTTGGCGGGGGGGCCGATGAGCAGTTCTTC.

V is TRBV4-2 and J is TRBJ2-1, with TRBD2 as a possible D gene (6 bases). Between the trimmed V and J ends, which lost 6 bases and 4 bases, there was a span of 10 bases. The CDR3 covers 13 residues. In germline, CDR1 is LGHNA, CDR2 YNFKEQ. CDR3 bases: TGTGCCAGCAGTGGGGCGGGGTACAATGAGCAGTTCTTC. This gives the protein CASSGAGYNEQFF.

The chain carries TRBV5-1 and TRBJ2-7; possibly TRBD1 for D (6 bases). The CDR3 extends over 13 amino acids. Germline values: CDR1 SGHRS, CDR2 YFSETQ. Trimming removed 4 bases from V and 5 bases from J, with 13 bases in between. The CDR3 DNA reads TGCGCCAGCAGCGGAGTACAGGGAAACGAGCAGTACTTC. This codes for CASSGVQGNEQYF.

V is TRBV18 and J is TRBJ1-2; D remains ambiguous. This CDR3 is built from 11 residues. V was pared by 2 bases and J by 8 bases, with 6 bases between. The germline V gene has CDR1 KGHSH and CDR2 LQKENI. The CDR3 DNA follows: TGTGCCAGCTCACCAGGTGGCGGCTACACCTTC. Its translation: CASSPGGGYTF. The whole variable domain, filled in from reference TRBV18 and TRBJ1-2, reads NAGVMQNPRHLVRRRGQEARLRCSPMKGHSHVYWYRQLPEEGLKFMVYLQKENIIDESGMPKERFSAEFPKEGPSILRIQQVVRGDSAAYFCASSPGGGYTFGSGTRLTVV.

The CDR3 sequence: CASLLGGINLNYGYTF. The CDR3 DNA reads as TGTGCCAGCTTACTAGGCGGAATAAATCTCAACTATGGCTACACCTTC. This chain links TRBV2 with TRBJ1-2; D not resolved. The CDR3 length is 16 residues. Germline CDR1 reads SNHLY; CDR2 reads FYNNEI. Deletions cut 8 bases from V and 2 bases from J, with 21 bases between.

The chain joins TRBV5-6 to TRBJ2-7; tentatively, D is TRBD1 (5 bases). This CDR3 region has 14 residues. V shed 0 bases and J shed 4 bases, with 11 bases lying between them. The germline gives CDR1 SGHDT, CDR2 YYEEEE. CDR3 nucleotides: TGTGCCAGCAGCTTGGGAAGGACAACTTACGAGCAGTACTTC. Residues: CASSLGRTTYEQYF.

This chain joins TRBV7-6 and TRBJ2-7; 8 nucleotides align to TRBD2. Germline V CDR1 and CDR2: SGHVS, FNYEAQ. The CDR3 runs 15 residues. After removal of 4 bases from V and 3 bases from J, the junction contained 8 bases not matched to a gene. CDR3 coding DNA: TGTGCCAGCAGCTCCGTTTCGGGGGGGCTCTACGAGCAGTACTTC. Protein sequence: CASSSVSGGLYEQYF.

This clone was seen just once. This chain links TRBV3-1 (or the pseudogene TRBV3-2) with TRBJ1-5; D uncertain. Trimming pared 2 bases from V and 0 bases from J, leaving 5 bases between. The CDR3 length is 14 residues. Germline lookup yields CDR1 LGHDT and CDR2 YNNKEL (reference sequence). The CDR3 sequence is CASSQFSSNQPQHF. Written as DNA, the CDR3 is TGTGCCAGCAGCCAATTCAGTAGCAATCAGCCCCAGCATTTT.

V gene TRBV19 combines with J gene TRBJ1-5; 7 nucleotides match TRBD1. The CDR3 spans 13 residues. The germline V gene has CDR1 LNHDA and CDR2 SQIVND (reference sequence). V was clipped by 1 base and J by 6 bases; unmatched bases: 0. CDR3 sequence reads: CASSIAGGQPQHF. The DNA of the CDR3 is TGTGCCAGTAGTATAGCAGGGGGTCAGCCCCAGCATTTT.

The genes are TRBV7-9 and TRBJ1-1; 10 bases match TRBD1. The CDR3 has 14 amino acids. The J segment lost 11 bases and the V segment lost 1 base, leaving 7 bases of the junction unmatched. The germline V gene has CDR1 SEHNR and CDR2 FQNEAQ (reference sequence). The CDR3 DNA sequence: TGTGCCAGCAGCTTAGGAAGACAGGGGGCCGGGGCTTTCTTT. Protein product: CASSLGRQGAGAFF.

This clone was seen a few times. The chain joins TRBV15 to TRBJ1-2, with 12 positions matching TRBD1. The V segment lost 3 bases and the J segment 7 bases; nucleotides outside the gene matches: 9. This CDR3 is 16 amino acids long. From germline, CDR1 is LNHNV and CDR2 YYDKDF (reference sequence). The DNA for the CDR3 is TGTGCCACCAGCAGGAGGGGACAGGGGGCAGGTGGTGGCTACACCTTC. This encodes CATSRRGQGAGGGYTF.